The entry below describes one T cell receptor beta chain. What it binds is unknown. This specimen belongs to a study of cytomegalovirus exposure and HLA in healthy donors. Broader study findings: Cytomegalovirus status was reportedly diagnosed by the classifier with high specificity and sensitivity. According to the study, roughly 160 TCR beta chains were cytomegalovirus-associated.

The PCR had 60 Vbeta and 13 Jbeta primers. Here immunoSEQ multiplex PCR was the method, and the copy in TCRdb shows in-frame clones only, minus some. The sample is made up of 200,000 to 250,000 clones, and the top ten hold about 0.9% of it. The CDR3 has 14 residues. V was pared by 0 bases and J by 5 bases, with 12 bases between. From germline, CDR1 is SGHRS and CDR2 YFSETQ. The chain joins TRBV5-1 to TRBJ2-7; a possible D gene is TRBD1 (6 bases). Sample: PBMCs. The clonotype was recovered from a woman in her 30s in good health and CMV-seropositive. This CDR3 reads CASSLVAGTHEQYF. In DNA, the CDR3 is TGCGCCAGCAGCTTGGTGGCAGGGACACACGAGCAGTACTTC.